Below are 18 T cell receptor beta chains sequenced from a single sample in a study of blood T cell repertoires in COVID-19. TCRdb's copy holds only in-frame clones and misses some; the assay was immunoSEQ multiplex PCR. The table has around 97,000 clones, almost 85% seen once. The source material was peripheral blood. The receptors shown here come from a man aged 65-85 years with acute or convalescent COVID-19.

This clone has only a few counts. The rearrangement uses TRBV4-1 and TRBJ2-7; 8 nucleotides line up with TRBD1. Trimming removed 1 base from V and 2 bases from J; junction bases left unmatched: 4. Germline V gives CDR1 MGHRA, CDR2 YSYEKL. This CDR3 is built from 15 residues. The CDR3 reads CASSQGTGNPYEQYF. The DNA for the CDR3 is TGCGCCAGCAGCCAAGGGACAGGGAACCCCTACGAGCAGTACTTC.

The chain is built from TRBV6-6 and TRBJ1-2; TRBD1 might be the D (6 bases). CDR1 and CDR2 from the germline V gene are MNHNY and SVGAGI (reference sequence). The CDR3 length is 14 residues. With 7 bases removed from V and 8 bases from J, the gap between germline ends came to 20 bases. The CDR3 protein is CASNLGQPGGGYTF. Here the CDR3 DNA reads TGTGCCAGCAATTTGGGACAACCCGGCGGGGGCTACACCTTC.

The gene calls are TRBV9 and TRBJ2-7; the D gene is possibly TRBD2 (7 bases). CDR1 SGDLS and CDR2 YYNGEE come from the germline V gene. The V and J ends lost 3 bases and 6 bases respectively, with 28 bases between them. CDR3 length: 18 residues. The CDR3 sequence: CASSAGYGGARSPAEQYF. The CDR3 nucleotides read TGTGCCAGCAGCGCCGGATATGGGGGGGCGCGATCCCCCGCCGAGCAGTACTTC.

The V call is TRBV7-2, the J call TRBJ2-1; TRBD1 is a possible D gene (5 bases). The CDR3 totals 18 residues. The ends were cut back, 1 base at V and 0 bases at J, with 16 bases in the middle. Germline assignment: CDR1 SGHTA and CDR2 FQGNSA. DNA for the CDR3: TGTGCCAGCAGCTTAGGGGGCACCTTCGTTAGCTCCTACAATGAGCAGTTCTTC. Its translation: CASSLGGTFVSSYNEQFF.

The gene calls are TRBV30 and TRBJ1-5; D ambiguous. The CDR3 extends over 13 amino acids. Trimming removed 2 bases at V and 5 bases at J, with 10 bases between. Germline-derived CDR1 and CDR2 are GTSNPN and SVGIG (reference sequence). The CDR3 nucleotides are TGTGCCTGGAGTTTAGGGAGGGATCAGCCCCAGCATTTT. Its translation is CAWSLGRDQPQHF.

V is TRBV4-2 and J is TRBJ1-1; maybe TRBD1 (5 bases). V was trimmed by 4 bases and J by 10 bases, leaving 16 bases between them. CDR1 and CDR2 (germline): LGHNA, YNFKEQ. This CDR3 has 13 amino acids. CDR3 coding DNA: TGTGCCAGCAGCCTCCGCACAGACCAGGGAGCTTTCTTT. Translation: CASSLRTDQGAFF.

The J gene is TRBJ1-1, the V gene TRBV7-3; tentatively, D is TRBD1 (5 bases). The CDR3 is 13 residues long. V was trimmed by 4 bases and J by 3 bases, leaving 9 bases between them. CDR1 and CDR2 from the germline V gene are SGHTA and FQGTGA. The CDR3 here is CASSSREDTEAFF. As DNA, the CDR3 is TGTGCCAGCAGCTCCAGGGAGGACACTGAAGCTTTCTTT.

The V call is TRBV5-1, the J call TRBJ2-5, with 8 nucleotides matching TRBD2. The length of the CDR3 is 15 residues. Germline values: CDR1 SGHRS, CDR2 YFSETQ. V lost 0 bases and J lost 3; bases outside the gene matches: 4. The CDR3 coding sequence is TGCGCCAGCAGCTTGGGAATTAGCGGGGAAGAGACCCAGTACTTC. Its protein product is CASSLGISGEETQYF.

The CDR3, as DNA: TGTGCCACCAGCAGACACGGGACTAAGACGCACACCTACGAGCAGTACTTC. Translation gives CATSRHGTKTHTYEQYF. The genes are TRBV15 and TRBJ2-7; 7 bases align to TRBD2. After removal of 2 bases from V and 2 bases from J, the junction contained 12 bases not matched to a gene. CDR3 length: 17 amino acids. CDR1 LNHNV and CDR2 YYDKDF come from the germline V gene (reference sequence).

This clone has only one observation. The genes are TRBV12-3 or TRBV12-4 and TRBJ2-1; the D gene is possibly TRBD2 (5 bases). The CDR3 has 13 residues. Trimming removed 1 base at V and 6 bases at J, with 7 bases between. The CDR3, as DNA: TGTGCCAGCAGTTTAGGGGGAGTCAATGAGCAGTTCTTC. Translating it yields CASSLGGVNEQFF.

The chain links TRBV27 to TRBJ2-6; D gene ambiguous. Between the trimmed V and J ends, which lost 5 bases and 0 bases, there was a span of 11 bases. The germline gives CDR1 MNHEY, CDR2 SMNVEV (reference sequence). The CDR3 loop spans 16 amino acids. The CDR3 sequence: CASSRHRLSGANVLTF. In nucleotides, the CDR3 is TGTGCCAGCAGTAGACATCGCCTCTCTGGGGCCAACGTCCTGACTTTC.

The chain is built from TRBV5-4 and TRBJ2-5; TRBD1 aligns across 8 bases. V was pared by 4 bases and J by 7 bases, with 15 bases of the junction left unmatched. Germline CDR1 is SGHNT and CDR2 is YYREEE (reference sequence). This CDR3 is built from 16 residues. The CDR3 bases are TGTGCCAGCAGCCAAAGGACAGGGACTTCGCTAGTGACCCAGTACTTC. This encodes CASSQRTGTSLVTQYF.

The J gene is TRBJ2-1, the V gene TRBV7-3; a weak D match, TRBD2 (6 bases). Germline values: CDR1 SGHTA, CDR2 FQGTGA. This CDR3 has 14 amino acids. Trimming pared 3 bases from V and 8 bases from J, leaving 14 bases between. The CDR3 DNA sequence: TGTGCCAGCAGCTTTGGGGACTTTAGCGATGAGCAGTTCTTC. Translated, it gives CASSFGDFSDEQFF.

The chain recombines TRBV29-1 with TRBJ1-5; TRBD1 matches 10 bases. With 4 bases clipped from V and 5 bases from J, the junction kept 8 bases outside the gene matches. Per the germline V gene, CDR1 is SQVTM and CDR2 is ANQGSEA. This CDR3 is 15 amino acids long. The CDR3 region is CSVADRGRGDQPQHF. CDR3 nucleotide sequence: TGCAGCGTTGCTGACAGGGGGCGAGGGGATCAGCCCCAGCATTTT.

The rearrangement joins TRBV29-1 to TRBJ2-1; a possible D gene is TRBD2 (6 bases). The CDR3 contains 12 residues. V was clipped by 4 bases and J by 10 bases, with 14 bases between them. In germline, CDR1 is SQVTM, CDR2 ANQGSEA. CDR3 in amino acids: CSVGRAGLEQFF. CDR3 sequence (DNA): TGCAGCGTTGGGAGGGCGGGGTTAGAGCAGTTCTTC.

This clone was picked up one time. The rearrangement uses TRBV3-1 (or the pseudogene TRBV3-2) and TRBJ1-2; possible D gene TRBD1, 6 bases. With 4 bases removed from V and 5 bases from J, the gap between germline ends came to 14 bases. This CDR3 is 14 amino acids long. Germline V gives CDR1 LGHDT, CDR2 YNNKEL (reference sequence). The DNA of the CDR3 is TGTGCCAGCAGCCGGTCCCGGGACAAGTATGGCTACACCTTC. This encodes CASSRSRDKYGYTF.

The chain links TRBV7-8 to TRBJ2-7; 8 nucleotides agree with TRBD2. Germline V gene data show CDR1 as SGHVS and CDR2 as FQNEAQ. The CDR3 runs 16 residues. V lost 5 bases and J lost 5; bases outside the gene matches: 14. CDR3 sequence reads: CASSLLRGAGDHEQYF. CDR3 DNA: TGTGCCAGCAGCCTTCTGAGGGGAGCGGGAGACCACGAGCAGTACTTC.

The chain's CDR3 is CSVAVGAGEQYF. CDR3 DNA: TGCAGCGTTGCGGTGGGGGCTGGCGAGCAGTACTTC. This chain connects TRBV29-1 to TRBJ2-7; a possible D gene is TRBD1 (6 bases). This CDR3 region has 12 residues. Germline loops: CDR1 SQVTM, CDR2 ANQGSEA. V lost 4 bases and J lost 6, with 13 bases in between.